The clone carrying this T cell receptor beta chain appeared a few times. A second roughly 7 to 11 cycle PCR used barcoded and J-beta primers. TCRdb re-analysed the 5' RACE reads in MiXCR, keeping a single row per CDR3 protein. Seen here are some 800,000 distinct CDR3 sequences, approximately 25% observed once, and the top ten hold approximately 4%. There are 15 residues in the CDR3. CDR1 and CDR2 (germline): SGHTA, FQGTGA. The V segment lost 2 bases and the J segment 7 bases; nucleotides outside the gene matches: 3. These data originate in a study of blood T cells in healthy people across ages. This same sample was also taken into another study, of T cells of mothers and their children.

The sample taken for sequencing was blood. The receptor was derived from a boy younger than 18 in good health. The rearrangement uses TRBV7-3 and TRBJ2-2; TRBD2 matches 11 bases. CDR3: CASSLSGTSGGELFF. In DNA form, the CDR3 reads TGTGCCAGCAGCTTATCCGGGACTAGCGGCGGGGAGCTGTTTTTT.